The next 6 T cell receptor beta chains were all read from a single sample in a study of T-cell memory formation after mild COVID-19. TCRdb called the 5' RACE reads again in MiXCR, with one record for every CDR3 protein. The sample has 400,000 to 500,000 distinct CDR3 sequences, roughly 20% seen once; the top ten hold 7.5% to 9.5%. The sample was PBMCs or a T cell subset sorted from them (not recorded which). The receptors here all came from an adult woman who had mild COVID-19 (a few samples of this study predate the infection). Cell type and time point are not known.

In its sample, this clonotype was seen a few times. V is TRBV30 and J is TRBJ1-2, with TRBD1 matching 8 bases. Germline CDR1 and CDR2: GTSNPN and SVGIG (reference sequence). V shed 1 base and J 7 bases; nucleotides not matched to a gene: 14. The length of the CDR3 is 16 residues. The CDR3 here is CAWSDPRGQGSAGYTF. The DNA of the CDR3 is TGTGCCTGGAGTGACCCCCGCGGACAGGGATCGGCTGGCTACACCTTC. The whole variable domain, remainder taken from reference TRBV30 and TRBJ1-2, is SQTIHQWPATLVQPVGSPLSLECTVEGTSNPNLYWYRQAAGRGLQLLFYSVGIGQISSEVPQNLSASRPQDRQFILSSKKLLLSDSGFYLCAWSDPRGQGSAGYTFGSGTRLTVV.

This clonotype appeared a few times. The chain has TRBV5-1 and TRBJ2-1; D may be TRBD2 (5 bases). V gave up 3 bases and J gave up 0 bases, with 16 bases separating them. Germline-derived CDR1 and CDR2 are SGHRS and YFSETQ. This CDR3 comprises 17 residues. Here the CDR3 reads CASSSQRRQFSYNEQFF. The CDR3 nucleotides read TGCGCCAGCAGCTCTCAAAGGAGGCAGTTCTCCTACAATGAGCAGTTCTTC. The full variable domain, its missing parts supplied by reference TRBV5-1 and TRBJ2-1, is KAGVTQTPRYLIKTRGQQVTLSCSPISGHRSVSWYQQTPGQGLQFLFEYFSETQRNKGNFPGRFSGRQFSNSRSEMNVSTLELGDSALYLCASSSQRRQFSYNEQFFGPGTRLTVL.

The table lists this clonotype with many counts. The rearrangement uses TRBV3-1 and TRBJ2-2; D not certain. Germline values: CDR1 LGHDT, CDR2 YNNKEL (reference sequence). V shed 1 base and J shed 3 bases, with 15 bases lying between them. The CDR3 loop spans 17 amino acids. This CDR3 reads CASSQVSRGSYTGELFF. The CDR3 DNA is TGTGCCAGCAGCCAAGTAAGTCGCGGCAGTTACACCGGGGAGCTGTTTTTT.

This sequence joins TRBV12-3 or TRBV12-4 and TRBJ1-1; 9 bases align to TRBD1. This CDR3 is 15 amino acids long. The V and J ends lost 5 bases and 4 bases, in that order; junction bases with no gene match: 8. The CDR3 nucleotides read TGTGCCAGCAGTCATAACAGGGGGCGGGGCACTGAAGCTTTCTTT. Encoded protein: CASSHNRGRGTEAFF.

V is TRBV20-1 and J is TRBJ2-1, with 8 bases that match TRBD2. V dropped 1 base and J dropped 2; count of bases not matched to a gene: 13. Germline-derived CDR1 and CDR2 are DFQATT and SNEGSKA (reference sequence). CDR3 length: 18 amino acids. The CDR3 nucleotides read TGCAGTGCTAGAGGGGTTGGACTAGCCCCAATTACCTACAATGAGCAGTTCTTC. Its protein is CSARGVGLAPITYNEQFF.

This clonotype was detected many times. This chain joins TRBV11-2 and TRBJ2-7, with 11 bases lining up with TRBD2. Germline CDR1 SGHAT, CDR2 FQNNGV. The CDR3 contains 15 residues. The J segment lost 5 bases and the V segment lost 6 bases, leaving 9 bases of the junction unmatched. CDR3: CASRGIAGGPHEQYF. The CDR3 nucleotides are TGTGCCAGCAGAGGCATAGCGGGAGGGCCCCACGAGCAGTACTTC.